The present T cell receptor beta chain was sequenced within a study of beta chain features in type 1 diabetes. Every bit of the isolated RNA underwent reverse transcription, so sequencing read expressed TCRB transcripts. Deep immunoSEQ sequencing covered naive, central memory and regulatory T cell samples. Generated by immunoSEQ multiplex PCR, the TCRdb table keeps only in-frame clones and is missing some. The data show around 430,000 clones, approximately 30% seen once. V shed 7 bases, J shed 2 bases, and the junction held 7 bases outside the gene matches. Germline CDR1 ENHRY, CDR2 SYGVKD. The CDR3 length is 14 residues.

Sequencing was carried out using naive CD4+ T cells from blood. The sequence was collected from a man aged 18 to 30 in good health. The chain carries TRBV10-3 and TRBJ2-7; TRBD2 agrees at 8 bases. CDR3 loop: CAIKPREETYEQYF. For the CDR3, the DNA is TGTGCCATCAAGCCGCGGGAGGAAACCTACGAGCAGTACTTC.